This TCR beta chain was retrieved from a study of CD8+CD57+ T cells in acquired aplastic anemia (dated 2018 in TCRdb). Regarding the research as a whole: A mean of approximately 3 ug of DNA, ranging from roughly 0.2 to 27.4 ug, was extracted from sorted CD4+ and CD8+ cells. Mean read counts for healthy donor samples were roughly 10 million for CD4+ cells and around 11 million for CD8+ cells. Overall study results and their limits: Although 25 to 30 CD8+ CDR3 sequences were shared by patients and controls, these sequences appeared highly expressed in patients and within the immunodominant clones of patients. Between patients and healthy controls, no significant difference in CD8+ Simpson's diversity was found (P=0.060).

Genomic DNA was used as template for profiling of TCR beta VDJ combinations and CDR3 sequences. An Illumina HiSeq 2000 was used for TCR repertoire sequencing. The study's processing was this. TRBV/TRBJ rearrangement plots, CDR3 size and DJ length profiles, and Simpson's diversity index were used to evaluate the repertoires. The most abundant DNA sequence in the deep sequencing data was taken as the immunodominant clone. CDR3 amino acid sequences were screened for sharing across subjects and were compared with published repertoires and the VDJdb database. Through fastp at Q25 and MiXCR, TCRdb rebuilt clones from the public reads, retaining in-frame beta chains. Each entry is one CDR3 protein sequence, shown with its most common DNA and genes. The V and J calls and clone size are TCRdb's, not the authors'. Within this sample are roughly 130,000 distinct CDR3 sequences, with over 45% of them counted one time only. Of the sample, roughly 2.5% falls within the top ten clones.

In this study, sorted CD4+ and CD8+ T cells from the blood of healthy subjects and of severe aplastic anemia patients had their TCR repertoires deep-sequenced. Ficoll-Paque density gradient centrifugation was used to isolate peripheral blood mononuclear cells. CD4+ and CD8+ T cells were sorted by FACS or magnetic beads before DNA extraction. This clonotype was counted ten times or more. Its antigen has not been determined. The record has no base qualities; no much larger clone is one base away. Sequencing used sorted CD4+, CD8+, or CD8+CD57+ T cells (not recorded which) from PBMCs. This TCR was sampled from a human donor in good health, serving as a control.

CDR3 protein: CASSLGEARGIGGSGANVLTF. The nucleotides are TGTGCCAGCAGCTTAGGGGAGGCAAGGGGTATCGGTGGCTCTGGGGCCAACGTCCTGACTTTC. Here the chain combines TRBV11-2 and TRBJ2-6; TRBD2 is a weak D gene call, 6 bases matching. There are 21 amino acids in the CDR3, from cysteine to phenylalanine inclusive. The entry retains the CDR3 DNA only, 63 bases that are in frame from base 1. The trim is 1 base for V and 0 bases for J, with a gap of 22 bases between the germline ends. Reading the germline V gene gives CDR1 SGHAT and CDR2 FQNNGV.